Listed below are T cell receptor beta chains from one sample, sequenced in a study of CD8+ T cells in alopecia areata. Produced via immunoSEQ multiplex PCR; TCRdb's table is partial and in-frame only. The sample consists of 40,000 to 50,000 clones, around 71% of them appearing once. The sequencing used CD8+ T cells sorted from blood, collected at week 4, from a patient treated with tofacitinib. The receptors here all came from a human donor with alopecia areata. The CDR3 runs from the conserved cysteine through the conserved F or W. Fields, in order: J gene, clone size, D gene, V gene, CDR3 DNA, CDR3 protein. A D gene is named only where the DNA matches it firmly. A clone size is listed for some rows: how often the clone was seen (once, few, many), or a class if it is expanded.

TRBJ2-2 few TRBD2 TRBV7-2 TGTGCCAGCAGCCCCACGCCTGGGATAGCGGGGACGAACACCGGGGAGCTGTTTTTT CASSPTPGIAGTNTGELFF
TRBJ2-7 - - TRBV30 TGTGCCTGGAACCTCTTAAACGAGCAGTACTTC CAWNLLNEQYF
TRBJ1-1 - - TRBV6-5 TGTGCCAGCAGTTACGGACCGGAAGCTTTCTTT CASSYGPEAFF
TRBJ1-1 - - TRBV29-1 TGCAGCGTTGACCCAGGGAACACTGAAGCTTTCTTT CSVDPGNTEAFF
TRBJ1-2 - TRBD1 TRBV29-1 TGCAGCGTTCCGGGACAGGAGGGCTATGGCTACACCTTC CSVPGQEGYGYTF
TRBJ2-1 - - TRBV15 TGTGCCACCAGCAGAACGGGGGGCCACAATGAGCAGTTCTTC CATSRTGGHNEQFF
TRBJ2-5 - - TRBV29-1 TGCAGCGTTGAAGATCTAGGGATTCAAGAGACCCAGTACTTC CSVEDLGIQETQYF
TRBJ1-2 - - TRBV2 TGTGCCAGCAGTCTAGGGACCGACGCTCGCTATGGCTACACCTTC CASSLGTDARYGYTF
TRBJ2-3 - - TRBV6-5 TGTGCCAGCAGCCATCGCCTTACAGATACGCAGTATTTT CASSHRLTDTQYF
TRBJ2-2 - - TRBV30 TGTGCCTGGAGCCAGGGGAACGCCGGGGAGCTGTTTTTT CAWSQGNAGELFF
TRBJ1-1 - - TRBV9 TGTGCCAGCAGCGTAGCTTTAGCGGGGTCTGAAGCTTTCTTT CASSVALAGSEAFF
TRBJ1-5 - - TRBV15 TGTGCCACCAGCAGAGGGAGGGGACCTAATCAGCCCCAGCATTTT CATSRGRGPNQPQHF
TRBJ1-1 few TRBD1 TRBV7-9 TGTGCCAGCAGCCCCAGGGGGCTGGCTGAAGCTTTCTTT CASSPRGLAEAFF
TRBJ2-3 - - TRBV29-1 TGCAGCGTAAACAGGGATCCCACAGATACGCAGTATTTT CSVNRDPTDTQYF
TRBJ1-5 - TRBD1 TRBV4-3 TGCGCCAGCAGCCTGGGGACAGCTAATCAGCCCCAGCATTTT CASSLGTANQPQHF
TRBJ1-1 - - TRBV7-9 TGTGCCAGCAGCTCCCGGACAGTGAACACTGAAGCTTTCTTT CASSSRTVNTEAFF
TRBJ1-2 - - TRBV29-1 TGCAGCGTTGTGGGGGGCCCACTATATGGCTACACCTTC CSVVGGPLYGYTF
TRBJ2-7 - TRBD2 TRBV7-2 TGTGCCAGCAGACCCGCAGCGGGGGGCTACGAGCAGTACTTC CASRPAAGGYEQYF
TRBJ2-7 - TRBD1 TRBV2 TGTGCCAGCCGGGACAGGGTGTCCTACGAGCAGTACTTC CASRDRVSYEQYF
TRBJ2-2 few - TRBV30 TGTGCCTGGAGCGCCGGGGTGAACACCGGGGAGCTGTTTTTT CAWSAGVNTGELFF
TRBJ2-7 - TRBD1 TRBV2 TGTGCCAGCAGTGAAGGGGCCGGACAGGGATACGAGCAGTACTTC CASSEGAGQGYEQYF
TRBJ2-7 few - TRBV29-1 TGCAGCGTCTTCAGTGAACTCTACGAGCAGTACTTC CSVFSELYEQYF
TRBJ2-7 few - TRBV2 TGTGCCAGCAGTGAACCCTCGGGACTTTACGAGCAGTACTTC CASSEPSGLYEQYF
TRBJ1-5 - TRBD1 TRBV27 TGTGCCAGCGGACAGGGAGGCCAGCCCCAGCATTTT CASGQGGQPQHF
TRBJ1-1 - - TRBV18 TGTGCCAGCTCACCTGGGGGAAATGAAGCTTTCTTT CASSPGGNEAFF
TRBJ2-3 - TRBD2 TRBV29-1 TGCAGCGTCATCCCGACTAGCGGCGACACAGATACGCAGTATTTT CSVIPTSGDTDTQYF
TRBJ2-3 - - TRBV15 TGTGCCACCAGTCCGACGGCGCGGGCCACAGATACGCAGTATTTT CATSPTARATDTQYF
TRBJ2-1 - TRBD1 TRBV27 TGTGCCAGCAGGATTACCGGGACAGGTATTTACAATGAGCAGTTCTTC CASRITGTGIYNEQFF
TRBJ1-2 - - TRBV29-1 TGCAGCGTTCCCAGGGGATCGAATGGCTACACCTTC CSVPRGSNGYTF
TRBJ2-1 - - TRBV4-3 TGCGCCAGCAGCCAAGATAGAGGGGTGACAGATGAGCAGTTCTTC CASSQDRGVTDEQFF
TRBJ2-5 few - TRBV29-1 TGCAGCGTTGCGGCTAGCCAAGAGACCCAGTACTTC CSVAASQETQYF
TRBJ2-7 - TRBD2 TRBV2 TGTGCCAGCAGTACCGAAGTTGGACTAGCGGGGGACCACGAGCAGTACTTC CASSTEVGLAGDHEQYF
TRBJ1-1 - - TRBV29-1 TGCAGCGTTGATGGGATTGAAGCTTTCTTT CSVDGIEAFF
TRBJ2-3 - - TRBV29-1 TGCAGCGTTTACTTCGAAAGTAGCACAGATACGCAGTATTTT CSVYFESSTDTQYF
TRBJ2-5 - - TRBV19 TGTGCCAGTAGCCAGACAGTGGCAGAGACCCAGTACTTC CASSQTVAETQYF
TRBJ1-1 - - TRBV29-1 TGCAGCGTCCCTGCGGGCAGAGAGAACACTGAAGCTTTCTTT CSVPAGRENTEAFF
TRBJ2-2 few - TRBV29-1 TGCAGCGTTGCAGGGGTGATCGGGGAGCTGTTTTTT CSVAGVIGELFF
TRBJ2-1 - - TRBV29-1 TGCAGCGGTGACTGGGGGGAGCAGTTCTTC CSGDWGEQFF
TRBJ2-1 few - TRBV7-9 TGTGCCAGCAGCCTCAACAATGAGCAGTTCTTC CASSLNNEQFF
TRBJ2-7 few TRBD1 TRBV7-6 TGTGCCAGCAGCTTAGGAAGACAGGGCTACGAGCAGTACTTC CASSLGRQGYEQYF
TRBJ2-7 - TRBD2 TRBV11-2 TGTGCCAGCAGCATCGGGACTAGCGGGCGGGCGTCCAGGTACGAGCAGTACTTC CASSIGTSGRASRYEQYF
TRBJ2-2 - - TRBV15 TGTGCCACCAGCAGACTAAAGAGTTCGAACACCGGGGAGCTGTTTTTT CATSRLKSSNTGELFF
TRBJ1-1 once - TRBV30 TGTGCCTGGAGTGTGGGGAACACTGAAGCTTTCTTT CAWSVGNTEAFF
TRBJ2-1 - - TRBV29-1 TGCAGCGGGGGCGAAGAGCAGTTCTTC CSGGEEQFF
TRBJ1-1 - - TRBV30 TGTGCCTGGAGTCCAACGGGGGGAGGGAGCACTGAAGCTTTCTTT CAWSPTGGGSTEAFF
TRBJ1-1 - - TRBV6-5 TGTGCCAGCAGTCACACCTTGGGGAACACTGAAGCTTTCTTT CASSHTLGNTEAFF
TRBJ2-1 - - TRBV4-1 TGCGCCAGCAGCCAGTTAGCCACCTACAATGAGCAGTTCTTC CASSQLATYNEQFF
TRBJ2-7 - - TRBV7-7 TGTGCCAGCAGCTTAGGGGCCTACGAGCAGTACTTC CASSLGAYEQYF
TRBJ2-3 - - TRBV7-6 TGTGCCAGCAGCTTAATTTCGTCCGATACGCAGTATTTT CASSLISSDTQYF
TRBJ2-3 few - TRBV29-1 TGCAGCGCGACCGCAGATACGCAGTATTTT CSATADTQYF
TRBJ2-7 - - TRBV11-1 TGTGCCAGCAGCCCGCGAAAGGGCAGGAGCGACGAGCAGTACTTC CASSPRKGRSDEQYF
TRBJ2-1 few - TRBV25-1 TGTGCCAGCGGCCACAATGAGCAGTTCTTC CASGHNEQFF
TRBJ1-1 once - TRBV5-6 TGTGCCAGCAGCTTGCCCCGGGGCAGCACTGAAGCTTTCTTT CASSLPRGSTEAFF
TRBJ2-6 - - TRBV7-9 TGTGCCAGCAGCCCCAAACTCTTCGAGGCCAACGTCCTGACTTTC CASSPKLFEANVLTF
TRBJ2-5 - - TRBV27 TGTGCCAGCAGTTTATCCCCTGGGGAGACCCAGTACTTC CASSLSPGETQYF
TRBJ2-3 - TRBD2 TRBV7-2 TGTGCCAGCAGCTTAGTAGCGGGGGGAACCAGACGCTCAGATACGCAGTATTTT CASSLVAGGTRRSDTQYF
TRBJ2-7 - TRBD1 TRBV5-1 TGCGCCAGATTAGCGGCCGGGACAGGGCAGGAGCAGTACTTC CARLAAGTGQEQYF
TRBJ2-7 - TRBD2 TRBV7-2 TGTGCCAGCACCCTACTGACTAGCGGGTTCTCGTACGAGCAGTACTTC CASTLLTSGFSYEQYF